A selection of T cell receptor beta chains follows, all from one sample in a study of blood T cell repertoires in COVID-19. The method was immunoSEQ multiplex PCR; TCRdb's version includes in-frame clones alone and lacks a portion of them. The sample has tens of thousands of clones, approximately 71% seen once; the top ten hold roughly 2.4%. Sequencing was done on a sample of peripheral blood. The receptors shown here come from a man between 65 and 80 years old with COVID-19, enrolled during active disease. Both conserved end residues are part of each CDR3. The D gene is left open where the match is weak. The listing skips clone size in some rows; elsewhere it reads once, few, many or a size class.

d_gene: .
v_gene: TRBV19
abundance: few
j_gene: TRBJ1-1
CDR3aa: CASSIGPGVLSEAFF
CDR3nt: TGTGCCAGTAGTATAGGTCCGGGGGTGCTAAGTGAAGCTTTCTTT

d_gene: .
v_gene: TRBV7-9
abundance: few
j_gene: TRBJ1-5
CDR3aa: CASSVGGDGQPQHF
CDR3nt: TGTGCCAGCAGCGTAGGGGGGGATGGTCAGCCCCAGCATTTT

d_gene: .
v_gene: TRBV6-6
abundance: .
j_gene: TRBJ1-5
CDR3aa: CASSPGETPQHF
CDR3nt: TGTGCCAGCAGTCCAGGGGAGACTCCCCAGCATTTT

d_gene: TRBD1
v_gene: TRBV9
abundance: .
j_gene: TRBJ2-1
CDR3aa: CASSVATQGARQWLRNEQFF
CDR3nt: TGTGCCAGCAGCGTAGCAACGCAGGGGGCGCGACAATGGCTGAGGAATGAGCAGTTCTTC

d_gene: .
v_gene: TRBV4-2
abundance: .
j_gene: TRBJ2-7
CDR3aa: CASSQEYRGLDEQYF
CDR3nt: TGTGCCAGCAGCCAAGAGTACCGGGGTCTTGACGAGCAGTACTTC

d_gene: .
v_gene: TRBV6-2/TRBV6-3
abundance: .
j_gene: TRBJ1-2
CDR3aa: CASSSRTGIIGYGYTF
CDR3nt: TGTGCCAGCAGTTCCCGTACAGGGATAATTGGGTATGGCTACACCTTC

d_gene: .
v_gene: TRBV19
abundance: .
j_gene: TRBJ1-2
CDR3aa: CASFRTGKNYGYTF
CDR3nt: TGTGCCAGCTTCCGAACAGGGAAAAACTATGGCTACACCTTC

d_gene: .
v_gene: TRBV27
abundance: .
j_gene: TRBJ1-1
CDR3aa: CASSRGLNEAFF
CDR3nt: TGTGCCAGCAGTCGAGGGTTAAATGAAGCTTTCTTT

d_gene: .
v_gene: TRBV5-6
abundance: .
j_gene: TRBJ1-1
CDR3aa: CASSGIRGANEAFF
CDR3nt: TGTGCCAGCAGCGGAATTCGGGGAGCCAACGAAGCTTTCTTT

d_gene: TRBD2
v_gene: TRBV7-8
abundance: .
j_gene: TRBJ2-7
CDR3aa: CASSLDSAVVAGEQYF
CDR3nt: TGTGCCAGCAGCTTAGATTCTGCCGTGGTAGCGGGGGAGCAGTACTTC

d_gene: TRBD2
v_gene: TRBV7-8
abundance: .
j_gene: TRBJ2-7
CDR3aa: CASSATSDSYEQYF
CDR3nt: TGTGCCAGCAGCGCAACTAGCGACTCCTACGAGCAGTACTTC

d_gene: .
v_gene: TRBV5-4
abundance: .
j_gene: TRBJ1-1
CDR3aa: CASSTTDPAFAEAFF
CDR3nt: TGTGCCAGCAGCACCACAGATCCAGCCTTCGCTGAAGCTTTCTTT

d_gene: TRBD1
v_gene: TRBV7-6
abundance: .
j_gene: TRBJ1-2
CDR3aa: CASSLGGTGDLYGYTF
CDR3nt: TGTGCCAGCAGCTTAGGGGGGACAGGAGACCTCTATGGCTACACCTTC

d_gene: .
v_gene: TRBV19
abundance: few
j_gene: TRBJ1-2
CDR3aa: CASSQTPLRGYTF
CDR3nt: TGTGCCAGTAGCCAGACCCCCTTGCGGGGCTACACCTTC

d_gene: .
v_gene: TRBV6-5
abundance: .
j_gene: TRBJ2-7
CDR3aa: CASSLTGFSGEQYF
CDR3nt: TGTGCCAGCAGTCTTACAGGGTTTTCAGGGGAGCAGTACTTC

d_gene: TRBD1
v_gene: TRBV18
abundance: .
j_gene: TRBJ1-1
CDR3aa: CASSPGQGLNTEAFF
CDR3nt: TGTGCCAGCTCACCCGGACAGGGATTGAACACTGAAGCTTTCTTT

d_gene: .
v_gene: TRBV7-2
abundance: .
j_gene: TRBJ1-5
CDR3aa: CASSLTRDQPQHF
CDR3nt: TGTGCCAGCAGCTTAACGCGGGACCAGCCCCAGCATTTT

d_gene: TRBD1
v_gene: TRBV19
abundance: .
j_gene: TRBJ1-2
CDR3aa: CASSIGQGHGYTF
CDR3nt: TGTGCCAGTAGTATCGGACAGGGACATGGCTACACCTTC

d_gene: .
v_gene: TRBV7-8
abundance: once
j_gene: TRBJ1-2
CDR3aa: CASSLEGWEIGYTF
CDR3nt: TGTGCCAGCAGCTTAGAGGGTTGGGAGATTGGCTACACCTTC

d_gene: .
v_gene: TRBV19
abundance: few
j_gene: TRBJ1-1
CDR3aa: CASSIQIQNTEAFF
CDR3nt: TGTGCCAGTAGTATACAGATTCAGAACACTGAAGCTTTCTTT

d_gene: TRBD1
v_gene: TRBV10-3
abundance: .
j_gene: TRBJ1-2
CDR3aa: CAISGGQGRNYGYTF
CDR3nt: TGTGCCATCAGTGGGGGACAGGGCCGAAACTATGGCTACACCTTC

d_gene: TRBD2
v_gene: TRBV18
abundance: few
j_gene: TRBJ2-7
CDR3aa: CASSPGLAVSYEQYF
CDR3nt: TGTGCCAGCTCGCCGGGACTAGCGGTTTCCTACGAGCAGTACTTC

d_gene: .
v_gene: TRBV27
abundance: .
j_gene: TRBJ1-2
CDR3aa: CASSFRRTNYGYTF
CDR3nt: TGTGCCAGCAGTTTCCGGCGGACTAACTATGGCTACACCTTC

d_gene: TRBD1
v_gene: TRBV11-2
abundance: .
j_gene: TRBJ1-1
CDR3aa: CASSFAYRDRAFF
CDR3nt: TGTGCCAGCAGCTTTGCCTATCGGGACAGAGCTTTCTTT